The 28 T cell receptor beta chains reported below all come from one sample, sequenced in a study of T cells after yellow fever vaccination. TCRdb reprocessed the 5' RACE reads with MiXCR, giving one entry per CDR3 protein. The sample has about 300,000 distinct CDR3 sequences; 6.8% are singletons. The material sequenced was PBMCs, taken 45 days after the first yellow fever vaccination. Every receptor here comes from a man aged 18 to 35 who received the YFV17D yellow fever vaccine.

This clonotype was counted a few times. V gene TRBV5-1 combines with J gene TRBJ2-7; 10 bases fit TRBD2. V lost 2 bases and J lost 0; bases outside the gene matches: 11. The CDR3 spans 18 residues. The germline V gene has CDR1 SGHRS and CDR2 YFSETQ. The CDR3 DNA is TGCGCCAGCAGCTTAAACCGGCTAGCGGGGGTCCTCTCCTACGAGCAGTACTTC. This sequence encodes CASSLNRLAGVLSYEQYF.

This clonotype showed up just a few times. The gene calls are TRBV5-4 and TRBJ1-3, with TRBD1 as a possible D gene (5 bases). Germline lookup yields CDR1 SGHNT and CDR2 YYREEE (reference sequence). This CDR3 region has 18 residues. Trimming cost V 3 bases and J 1 base, with 20 bases left between them. DNA for the CDR3: TGTGCCAGCAGCTCGATTGGGGCGACGGTATATTCTGGAAACACCATATATTTT. It is translated as CASSSIGATVYSGNTIYF.

A few counts support this clonotype. CDR3 nucleotides: TGCGCCAGCAGCTTGGACGGGGACTCCTACAATGAGCAGTTCTTC. Amino acid sequence: CASSLDGDSYNEQFF. J is TRBJ2-1 and V is TRBV5-1, with D perhaps TRBD2 (5 bases). Germline CDR1 SGHRS, CDR2 YFSETQ. The V end was cut by 0 bases, the J end by 0 bases, with 7 bases between. This CDR3 spans 15 amino acids.

V and J are TRBV20-1 and TRBJ2-5; possible D gene TRBD1, 6 bases. This CDR3 region has 13 residues. Germline lookup yields CDR1 DFQATT and CDR2 SNEGSKA (reference sequence). V lost 1 base and J 5 bases, leaving 11 bases between the germline ends. The CDR3 DNA is TGCAGTGCTAGAGGCAGGGGTATGGAGACCCAGTACTTC. It is translated as CSARGRGMETQYF.

V is TRBV5-4 and J is TRBJ2-1, with 7 nucleotides matching TRBD2. Germline V gene sequence: CDR1 SGHNT, CDR2 YYREEE (reference sequence). This CDR3 has 14 amino acids. V was pared by 3 bases and J by 7 bases, with 7 bases of the junction left unmatched. In nucleotides, the CDR3 is TGTGCCAGCAGCTCCCCTGATAGCGGGAATGAGCAGTTCTTC. Translating it yields CASSSPDSGNEQFF.

Ten or more counts support this clonotype. V is TRBV6-9 and J is TRBJ2-1, with 11 bases identical to TRBD1. V shed 4 bases and J 7 bases; nucleotides not matched to a gene: 3. The CDR3 consists of 14 residues. The germline V gene encodes CDR1 MNHGY and CDR2 SVAAGI. Here the CDR3 reads CASSSGQGVNEQFF. CDR3 DNA: TGTGCCAGCAGTTCGGGACAGGGGGTTAATGAGCAGTTCTTC.

The rearrangement joins TRBV7-9 to TRBJ1-4, with TRBD1 as a possible D gene (6 bases). Germline-derived CDR1 and CDR2 are SEHNR and FQNEAQ (reference sequence). The ends were cut back, 6 bases at V and 6 bases at J, with 17 bases in the middle. The CDR3 is made up of 15 amino acids. This CDR3 is CASRPPRGLDEKLFF. The CDR3 bases are TGTGCCAGCAGGCCCCCCAGGGGACTCGATGAAAAACTGTTTTTT.

This clonotype was recorded at least ten times. The gene calls are TRBV24-1 and TRBJ2-3, with TRBD1 matching over 7 bases. Germline V CDR1 and CDR2: KGHDR, SFDVKD. This CDR3 is built from 15 residues. Trimming cost V 9 bases and J 0 bases; bases outside gene matches: 8. This CDR3 is CATGTGAFSTDTQYF. The CDR3, as DNA: TGTGCCACCGGAACAGGGGCCTTTAGCACAGATACGCAGTATTTT.

In its sample, this clonotype was seen a few times. This sequence joins TRBV6-5 and TRBJ1-2, with TRBD1 as a possible D gene (5 bases). Trimming pared 2 bases from V and 3 bases from J, leaving 16 bases between. The germline CDR1 and CDR2 sequences are MNHEY and SVGAGI. The CDR3 is 16 residues long. The CDR3 region has the DNA TGTGCCAGCAGTTACCCTTCCCCGACAGTCCACTATGGCTACACCTTC. Its translation: CASSYPSPTVHYGYTF.

This clonotype was seen only a few times. The rearrangement uses TRBV6-5 and TRBJ1-5; 7 positions match TRBD1. The CDR3 has 15 amino acids. CDR1 is MNHEY, CDR2 SVGAGI, per germline. V was pared by 0 bases and J by 1 base, with 0 bases of the junction left unmatched. Written as DNA, the CDR3 is TGTGCCAGCAGTTACTCACAGGGGAGCAATCAGCCCCAGCATTTT. Residues: CASSYSQGSNQPQHF.

The genes are TRBV7-2 and TRBJ2-5; TRBD2 agrees at 8 bases. Germline values: CDR1 SGHTA, CDR2 FQGNSA. The V segment lost 9 bases and the J segment 2 bases; nucleotides outside the gene matches: 11. This CDR3 is 15 amino acids long. The CDR3 sequence: CASLLFPGGQETQYF. Here the CDR3 DNA reads TGTGCCAGTCTGTTGTTCCCGGGGGGGCAAGAGACCCAGTACTTC.

The chain uses TRBV5-1 and TRBJ2-7; a possible D gene is TRBD2 (7 bases). V shed 1 base and J shed 2 bases, with 10 bases lying between them. CDR3 length: 14 amino acids. Looked up from germline, CDR1 is SGHRS and CDR2 is YFSETQ. In nucleotides, the CDR3 is TGCGCCAGCAGCTTGAGGGAGGGGGCCTACGAGCAGTACGTC. Translation: CASSLREGAYEQYV.

This clonotype has a handful of counts. This chain joins TRBV28 and TRBJ1-2; possible D gene TRBD1, 6 bases. The CDR3 consists of 15 residues. Germline V gene sequence: CDR1 MDHEN, CDR2 SYDVKM. V shed 6 bases and J shed 4 bases, with 18 bases lying between them. CDR3 loop: CASRSPPGHVYGYTF. Written as DNA, the CDR3 is TGTGCCAGCAGGTCGCCCCCGGGACACGTCTATGGCTACACCTTC.

This clonotype was seen more than once but under ten times. This sequence joins TRBV12-3 or TRBV12-4 and TRBJ1-1; D is unresolved. CDR3 length: 12 residues. The V end lost 6 bases, the J end lost 11 bases, and 16 bases lay between the germline ends. CDR3 amino acids: CASSPDRPAAFF. CDR3 DNA: TGTGCCAGCAGCCCGGACCGTCCGGCGGCTTTCTTT.

The chain links TRBV10-3 to TRBJ2-4; 11 bases align to TRBD1. V dropped 3 bases and J dropped 2; count of bases not matched to a gene: 3. CDR1 and CDR2 from the germline V gene are ENHRY and SYGVKD. The CDR3 has 16 residues. The CDR3 is CAISDGTGGPKNIQYF. For the CDR3, the DNA is TGTGCCATCAGTGACGGGACAGGGGGTCCCAAAAACATTCAGTACTTC.

In its sample, this clonotype was seen a few times. The chain combines TRBV14 with TRBJ1-2; no definite D call. CDR1 and CDR2 (germline): SGHDN, FVKESK. The ends were cut back, 6 bases at V and 3 bases at J, with 17 bases in the middle. The length of the CDR3 is 15 residues. The CDR3 DNA follows: TGTGCCAGCAGACCCCGGACGGGAAGGTACTATGGCTACACCTTC. It translates to CASRPRTGRYYGYTF. Full variable domain (missing parts from reference TRBV14 and TRBJ1-2): EAGVTQFPSHSVIEKGQTVTLRCDPISGHDNLYWYRRVMGKEIKFLLHFVKESKQDESGMPNNRFLAERTGGTYSTLKVQPAELEDSGVYFCASRPRTGRYYGYTFGSGTRLTVV.

A few counts support this clonotype. The chain uses TRBV7-8 and TRBJ1-5, with D perhaps matching TRBD1 (5 bases). This CDR3 spans 14 amino acids. CDR1 SGHVS and CDR2 FQNEAQ come from the germline V gene. With 1 base removed from V and 4 bases from J, the gap between germline ends came to 8 bases. The CDR3 here is CASSLGWGNQPQHF. DNA for the CDR3: TGTGCCAGCAGCTTAGGTTGGGGGAATCAGCCCCAGCATTTT.

This clonotype was seen at least ten times. The rearrangement uses TRBV7-9 and TRBJ2-2, with 9 nucleotides matching TRBD1. The germline gives CDR1 SEHNR, CDR2 FQNEAQ (reference sequence). The trim removed 5 bases at V and 3 bases at J, leaving 10 bases unmatched. The CDR3 is 17 residues long. Written as DNA, the CDR3 is TGTGCCAGCAGCCCCCTTCGGGGACAGGGAGACACCGGGGAGCTGTTTTTT. Protein: CASSPLRGQGDTGELFF.

The CDR3: CASSPGGHEQYV. CDR3 DNA: TGTGCCAGCTCACCGGGGGGCCACGAGCAGTACGTC. The chain recombines TRBV18 with TRBJ2-7, with D possibly being TRBD1 or TRBD2 (6 bases each). CDR1 is KGHSH, CDR2 LQKENI, per germline. V dropped 3 bases and J dropped 5 bases, with 8 bases sitting between them. The CDR3 has 12 amino acids.

This clonotype was detected ten times or more. This rearrangement joins TRBV2 to TRBJ2-4; weak D call: TRBD1 (6 bases). V dropped 3 bases and J dropped 0 bases, with 12 bases sitting between them. The CDR3 is 16 residues long. The germline gives CDR1 SNHLY, CDR2 FYNNEI. CDR3 sequence reads: CASSDRGKLAKNIQYF. Here the CDR3 DNA reads TGTGCCAGCAGTGACAGGGGCAAGCTAGCCAAAAACATTCAGTACTTC.

V usage is TRBV7-2 and J usage is TRBJ2-1; D not resolved. The CDR3 covers 12 residues. V was cut by 5 bases and J by 8 bases, with 10 bases left in between. Germline CDR1 is SGHTA and CDR2 is FQGNSA. This CDR3 is CASSRTPDEQFF. CDR3 coding DNA: TGTGCCAGCAGCCGAACTCCGGATGAGCAGTTCTTC.

This clonotype was counted at least ten times. The chain couples TRBV5-1 to TRBJ2-3; D is tentatively TRBD1 or TRBD2 (6 bases each). The V gene's germline CDR1 is SGHRS and CDR2 YFSETQ. There are 15 residues in the CDR3. V lost 4 bases and J 5 bases, leaving 17 bases between the germline ends. The CDR3 loop is CASSPTGAEGDTQYF. The DNA for the CDR3 is TGCGCCAGCAGCCCGACGGGGGCTGAGGGAGATACGCAGTATTTT.

This rearrangement joins TRBV4-3 to TRBJ2-3; TRBD2 agrees at 8 bases. The V segment lost 0 bases and the J segment 0 bases; nucleotides outside the gene matches: 11. The germline V gene encodes CDR1 LGHNA and CDR2 YSLEER. This CDR3 region has 19 residues. CDR3 DNA: TGCGCCAGCAGCCAAGATCAGGGCAGAAGCGGGGGTAGCACAGATACGCAGTATTTT. Protein sequence: CASSQDQGRSGGSTDTQYF.

This clonotype was recorded at least ten times. One end of the junction is discordant with germline, which a read error may explain. The chain recombines TRBV5-1 with TRBJ1-1; the match to TRBD1 covers 8 bases. Germline CDR1 is SGHRS and CDR2 is YFSETQ. This CDR3 has 15 amino acids. Here the CDR3 reads CASSLGLTGGTEAFF. Here the CDR3 DNA reads TGCGCCAGCAGTTTGGGGCTTACAGGGGGAACTGAAGCTTTCTTT.

This chain connects TRBV12-3 or TRBV12-4 to TRBJ2-3; 9 bases fit TRBD1. This CDR3 has 14 residues. Unmatched junction bases numbered 10, after V lost 10 bases and J lost 5 bases. DNA of the CDR3: TGTGCCACCAGGGGGGACAGGGATGGAGATACGCAGTATTTT. It yields the protein CATRGDRDGDTQYF.

This chain uses TRBV7-2 with TRBJ2-7; 8 positions match TRBD2. Unmatched junction bases numbered 5, after V lost 1 base and J lost 0 bases. The CDR3 extends over 16 amino acids. Germline V gene sequence: CDR1 SGHTA, CDR2 FQGNSA. DNA for the CDR3: TGTGCCAGCAGCTTAGACTCGGGGGGGAGCTCCTACGAGCAGTACTTC. Translating it yields CASSLDSGGSSYEQYF.

This clonotype has only a few counts. The V gene is TRBV15, the J gene TRBJ2-7; D is unclear. Germline lookup yields CDR1 LNHNV and CDR2 YYDKDF (reference sequence). This CDR3 region has 14 residues. Deletions cut 0 bases from V and 3 bases from J, with 9 bases between. CDR3: CATSRDEGNYEQYV. The CDR3 nucleotides are TGTGCCACCAGCAGAGATGAAGGAAACTACGAGCAGTACGTC.

This clonotype was recorded many times. The rearrangement links TRBV20-1 to TRBJ1-2, with D perhaps matching TRBD1 (5 bases). Looked up from germline, CDR1 is DFQATT and CDR2 is SNEGSKA (reference sequence). Between the trimmed V and J ends, which lost 3 bases and 6 bases, there was a span of 8 bases. The CDR3 runs to 11 residues. CDR3: CSASKGDGYTF. CDR3 bases: TGCAGTGCTAGTAAAGGGGATGGCTACACCTTC.